The 29 T cell receptor beta chains below come from one sample, sequenced in a study of T cell clonotyping in hematopoietic cell transplantation. The assay was immunoSEQ multiplex PCR, and TCRdb's table has in-frame clones only and misses some. The table has 40,000 to 55,000 clones, less than 95% seen once; the top ten hold about 0.8%. The sequenced sample consisted of peripheral blood mononuclear cells. These receptors came from a woman aged 45-59 years in good health. Some clones in this sample may be carry-over from other donors' samples.

The J gene is TRBJ2-7, the V gene TRBV5-4, with TRBD1 identical over 11 bases. The CDR3 length is 15 residues. With 4 bases clipped from V and 4 bases from J, the junction kept 7 bases outside the gene matches. CDR1 SGHNT and CDR2 YYREEE come from the germline V gene (reference sequence). The CDR3 loop is CASSPRTGGKYEQYF. Here the CDR3 DNA reads TGTGCCAGCAGCCCAAGGACAGGGGGCAAGTACGAGCAGTACTTC.

V is TRBV15 and J is TRBJ1-5; 10 positions agree with TRBD1. CDR3 size: 17 residues. CDR1 is LNHNV and CDR2 is YYDKDF in the germline V gene (reference sequence). V trimming: 5 bases; J trimming: 7 bases; junction bases outside the gene matches: 14. The CDR3 coding sequence is TGTGCCACCAGCGGCCGGTTGCGGGGGACAGGGGCCCAGCCCCAGCATTTT. It is translated as CATSGRLRGTGAQPQHF.

By share, this clone counts as medium-sized. V usage is TRBV5-5 and J usage is TRBJ2-4; 9 bases fit TRBD1. With V trimmed by 0 bases and J by 7 bases, 2 bases remained unmatched. Germline CDR1 SGHKS, CDR2 YYEKEE (reference sequence). This CDR3 has 14 residues. DNA for the CDR3: TGTGCCAGCAGCTTGGGGGGACAGGGCAACATTCAGTACTTC. It translates to CASSLGGQGNIQYF.

V is TRBV30 and J is TRBJ1-6; the D is unclear. Between the trimmed V and J ends, which lost 4 bases and 9 bases, there was a span of 16 bases. Germline values: CDR1 GTSNPN, CDR2 SVGIG (reference sequence). This CDR3 is built from 14 residues. CDR3 nucleotides: TGTGCCTGGACGGCTATAACCGGAGGTTCACCCCTCCACTTT. Amino acids: CAWTAITGGSPLHF.

This sequence joins TRBV2 and TRBJ1-4; D ambiguous. V was pared by 5 bases and J by 0 bases, with 7 bases between. CDR1 SNHLY and CDR2 FYNNEI come from the germline V gene. This CDR3 is built from 14 residues. Written as DNA, the CDR3 is TGTGCCAGCAGTCCCGATGCAACTAATGAAAAACTGTTTTTT. Protein product: CASSPDATNEKLFF.

The V gene is TRBV30, the J gene TRBJ2-5; TRBD1 or TRBD2 may be the D gene (6 bases each). The CDR3 is made up of 15 amino acids. CDR1 is GTSNPN and CDR2 is SVGIG in the germline V gene (reference sequence). Trimming stripped 5 bases from V and 1 base from J, with 17 bases between. CDR3: CAWEEGGRGQETQYF. In DNA, the CDR3 is TGTGCCTGGGAGGAGGGGGGAAGGGGCCAAGAGACCCAGTACTTC.

The V gene is TRBV28, the J gene TRBJ1-4; D unresolved. Germline V gene lookup returns CDR1 MDHEN and CDR2 SYDVKM. The CDR3 loop spans 15 amino acids. The ends were cut back, 3 bases at V and 5 bases at J, with 13 bases in the middle. CDR3 nucleotide sequence: TGTGCCAGCAGTTTGCCCGGGGTTCCGAATGAAAAACTGTTTTTT. Translation: CASSLPGVPNEKLFF.

The chain links TRBV4-2 to TRBJ2-7; D is perhaps TRBD2 (6 bases). Deletions cut 5 bases from V and 2 bases from J, with 16 bases between. The V gene's germline CDR1 is LGHNA and CDR2 YNFKEQ. This CDR3 has 15 amino acids. The CDR3 reads CASSDQQRGAYEQYF. The CDR3 bases are TGTGCCAGCAGCGACCAACAACGCGGGGCCTACGAGCAGTACTTC.

This chain links TRBV28 with TRBJ1-5; perhaps TRBD1 as D (6 bases). Per germline, CDR1 MDHEN and CDR2 SYDVKM. The V end was cut by 4 bases, the J end by 6 bases, with 13 bases between. The CDR3 is 14 amino acids. DNA for the CDR3: TGTGCCAGCAGTTGGGTCGGGGGGCCTCAGCCCCAGCATTTT. As protein: CASSWVGGPQPQHF.

V and J are TRBV25-1 and TRBJ2-5; D call uncertain. Germline-derived CDR1 and CDR2 are MGHDK and SYGVNS. The length of the CDR3 is 13 residues. The germline V and J ends were trimmed by 6 bases and 3 bases, with 11 bases remaining between them. The CDR3 protein is CASSQQRKETQYF. Here the CDR3 DNA reads TGTGCCAGCAGCCAACAGAGGAAAGAGACCCAGTACTTC.

CDR3 amino acids: CASSLAGTEQHF. CDR3 nucleotide sequence: TGTGCCAGCAGCTTAGCGGGGACTGAGCAGCATTTT. The chain employs TRBV7-9 and TRBJ1-5, with D possibly being TRBD1 (5 bases). Trimming pared 0 bases from V and 13 bases from J, leaving 10 bases between. CDR3 length: 12 residues. Germline CDR1 and CDR2: SEHNR and FQNEAQ (reference sequence). Complete variable domain (other parts from reference TRBV7-9 and TRBJ1-5): DTGVSQNPRHKITKRGQNVTFRCDPISEHNRLYWYRQTLGQGPEFLTYFQNEAQLEKSRLLSDRFSAERPKGSFSTLEIQRTEQGDSAMYLCASSLAGTEQHFGDGTRLSIL.

This CDR3 is CASSLRTERDEQYF. The CDR3 bases are TGTGCCAGCAGCCTGCGGACAGAAAGAGACGAGCAGTACTTC. The chain employs TRBV14 and TRBJ2-7; tentatively, D is TRBD1 (6 bases). Germline V gene sequence: CDR1 SGHDN, CDR2 FVKESK. This CDR3 spans 14 amino acids. Deletions cut 4 bases from V and 5 bases from J, with 15 bases between.

This clone has only one observation. CDR3 in DNA: TGTGCCAGTAGCCAACAACCCCTGGGCAATCAGCCCCAGCATTTT. Amino acids: CASSQQPLGNQPQHF. This chain joins TRBV19 and TRBJ1-5; D remains unclear. V was trimmed by 6 bases and J by 2 bases, leaving 14 bases between them. The CDR3 has 15 amino acids. The germline V gene encodes CDR1 LNHDA and CDR2 SQIVND (reference sequence).

The chain couples TRBV2 to TRBJ2-1; D unresolved. From germline, CDR1 is SNHLY and CDR2 FYNNEI. V lost 5 bases and J lost 5, with 10 bases in between. There are 13 residues in the CDR3. Written as DNA, the CDR3 is TGTGCCAGCAGTCTAGGGAAGAACAATGAGCAGTTCTTC. Residues: CASSLGKNNEQFF.

The chain couples TRBV6-1 to TRBJ2-3, with D unresolved. Germline V lookup: CDR1 MNHNS, CDR2 SASEGT. The germline V and J ends were trimmed by 4 bases and 3 bases, with 11 bases remaining between them. The CDR3 runs 14 residues. The CDR3 DNA sequence: TGTGCCAGCAGTGCCCGAGTTCAAACAGATACGCAGTATTTT. The encoded protein is CASSARVQTDTQYF.

The CDR3 protein is CASSQSGGSTDTQYF. In DNA, the CDR3 is TGTGCCAGCAGTCAAAGCGGGGGCAGCACAGATACGCAGTATTTT. This chain connects TRBV6-4 to TRBJ2-3; 8 bases line up with TRBD2. Germline trimming cut 5 bases from V and 0 bases from J; bases unmatched to any gene: 4. CDR1 and CDR2 from the germline V gene are MRHNA and SNTAGT. The CDR3 has 15 residues.

The gene calls are TRBV6-5 and TRBJ2-7, with TRBD1 matching over 8 bases. The V segment lost 6 bases and the J segment 2 bases; nucleotides outside the gene matches: 9. The CDR3 spans 15 residues. The germline V gene encodes CDR1 MNHEY and CDR2 SVGAGI. CDR3 loop: CASRYRDRSTYEQYF. The CDR3 DNA follows: TGTGCCAGCAGGTACAGGGACAGGAGCACCTACGAGCAGTACTTC.

The chain uses TRBV9 and TRBJ2-7, with D unresolved. V was trimmed by 0 bases and J by 1 base, leaving 8 bases between them. Per germline, CDR1 SGDLS and CDR2 YYNGEE. CDR3 length: 14 amino acids. The DNA for the CDR3 is TGTGCCAGCAGCGTAGCTGGCGAGTCCTACGAGCAGTACTTC. This sequence encodes CASSVAGESYEQYF.

J is TRBJ2-2 and V is TRBV5-4; D may be TRBD1 (6 bases). The V end was cut by 4 bases, the J end by 2 bases, with 12 bases between. Per the germline V gene, CDR1 is SGHNT and CDR2 is YYREEE (reference sequence). This CDR3 contains 15 residues. Written as DNA, the CDR3 is TGTGCCAGCAGCCGGCCGGACAGAAACACCGGGGAGCTGTTTTTT. Amino acids: CASSRPDRNTGELFF. Full variable domain (remainder filled in from reference TRBV5-4 and TRBJ2-2): ETGVTQSPTHLIKTRGQQVTLRCSSQSGHNTVSWYQQALGQGPQFIFQYYREEENGRGNFPPRFSGLQFPNYSSELNVNALELDDSALYLCASSRPDRNTGELFFGEGSRLTVL.

CDR3 in DNA: TGTGCCAGCAGCCCGCAGGGGAGTGACACTGAAGCTTTCTTT. Amino acids: CASSPQGSDTEAFF. The chain couples TRBV7-9 to TRBJ1-1; a weak D match, TRBD1 (6 bases). CDR1 and CDR2 (germline): SEHNR, FQNEAQ (reference sequence). V was clipped by 5 bases and J by 3 bases, with 13 bases between them. There are 14 residues in the CDR3.

This chain links TRBV6-5 with TRBJ1-2, with 10 bases aligning to TRBD1. In germline, CDR1 is MNHEY, CDR2 SVGAGI. V dropped 6 bases and J dropped 6; count of bases not matched to a gene: 10. The length of the CDR3 is 15 residues. This chain's CDR3 is CASSRPGQGNDGYTF. In nucleotides, the CDR3 is TGTGCCAGCAGCAGACCGGGACAGGGGAACGATGGCTACACCTTC.

The chain employs TRBV4-1 and TRBJ1-2; a possible D gene is TRBD1 (5 bases). Trimming took 0 bases from V and 5 from J, leaving 13 bases between them. The CDR3 sequence is 15 residues long. Germline CDR1 is MGHRA and CDR2 is YSYEKL. The CDR3, as DNA: TGCGCCAGCAGCCAAGATTCGGGGGTAGTATATGGCTACACCTTC. As protein: CASSQDSGVVYGYTF.

This rearrangement joins TRBV4-3 to TRBJ2-3; unclear D gene. CDR3 length equals 18 residues. Trimming shortened V by 0 bases and J by 0 bases, and 16 bases separated the two germline ends. Germline CDR1 is LGHNA and CDR2 is YSLEER. The CDR3 loop reads CASSQDGGDVRSTDTQYF. Written as DNA, the CDR3 is TGCGCCAGCAGCCAAGATGGTGGGGATGTGAGAAGCACAGATACGCAGTATTTT.

V is TRBV11-2 and J is TRBJ2-5, with a tentative D call TRBD2 (7 bases). The CDR3 contains 15 residues. Trimming pared 6 bases from V and 4 bases from J, leaving 18 bases between. In germline, CDR1 is SGHAT, CDR2 FQNNGV. The CDR3 DNA follows: TGTGCCAGCAGGGACGGAGGGGGGGGCAGAGAGACCCAGTACTTC. This encodes CASRDGGGGRETQYF.

The CDR3 is CASSAGHREGYTF. DNA of the CDR3: TGCGCCAGCAGTGCGGGACATCGGGAGGGCTACACCTTC. The J gene is TRBJ1-2, the V gene TRBV10-2; a weak D match, TRBD1 (6 bases). CDR3 length: 13 amino acids. Trimming stripped 4 bases from V and 8 bases from J, with 14 bases between. Germline CDR1 is WSHSY and CDR2 is SAAADI.

This clone was detected only once. This chain links TRBV4-3 with TRBJ1-2; 9 bases align to TRBD1. J gave up 4 bases and V 1 base, and 7 bases lay outside the gene matches. The CDR3 runs to 16 residues. Per the germline V gene, CDR1 is LGHNA and CDR2 is YSLEER. The CDR3 region is CASSQVDRGTVYGYTF. As DNA, the CDR3 is TGCGCCAGCAGCCAAGTAGACAGGGGGACCGTCTATGGCTACACCTTC.

This clone was seen only a few times. The chain joins TRBV7-2 to TRBJ1-6; the D gene is possibly TRBD1 (5 bases). Germline V gene sequence: CDR1 SGHTA, CDR2 FQGNSA. With 5 bases removed from V and 11 bases from J, the gap between germline ends came to 22 bases. The CDR3 length is 16 residues. CDR3 sequence reads: CASSPEGLASGPPLHF. The CDR3 bases are TGTGCCAGCAGCCCCGAAGGTCTGGCGTCGGGGCCACCCCTCCACTTT.

This chain connects TRBV10-3 to TRBJ2-2; the D is unclear. V dropped 0 bases and J dropped 1 base, with 6 bases sitting between them. The length of the CDR3 is 15 residues. Germline V gives CDR1 ENHRY, CDR2 SYGVKD. The CDR3 protein is CAISESRRNTGELFF. The CDR3 DNA reads as TGTGCCATCAGTGAGTCGAGGCGGAACACCGGGGAGCTGTTTTTT.

The genes are TRBV2 and TRBJ1-5, with D unresolved. The germline CDR1 and CDR2 sequences are SNHLY and FYNNEI. The CDR3 length is 15 residues. V gave up 1 base and J gave up 3 bases, with 10 bases separating them. CDR3 region: CASSEGSNFNQPQHF. The CDR3, as DNA: TGTGCCAGCAGTGAAGGGTCCAATTTCAATCAGCCCCAGCATTTT.